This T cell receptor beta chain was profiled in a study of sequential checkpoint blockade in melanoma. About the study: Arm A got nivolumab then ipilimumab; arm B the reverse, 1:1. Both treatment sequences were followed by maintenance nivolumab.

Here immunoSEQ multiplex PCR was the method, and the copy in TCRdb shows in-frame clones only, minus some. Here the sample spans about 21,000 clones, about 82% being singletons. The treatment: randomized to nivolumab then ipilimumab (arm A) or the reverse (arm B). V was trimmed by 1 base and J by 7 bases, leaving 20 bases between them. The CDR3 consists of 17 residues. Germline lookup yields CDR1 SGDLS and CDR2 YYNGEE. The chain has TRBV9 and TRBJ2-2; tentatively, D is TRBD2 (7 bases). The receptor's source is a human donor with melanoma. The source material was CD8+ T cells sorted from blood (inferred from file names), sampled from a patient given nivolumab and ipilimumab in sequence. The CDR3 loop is CASSVSKGEGRFGELFF. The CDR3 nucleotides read TGTGCCAGCAGCGTATCGAAGGGGGAGGGCCGTTTCGGGGAGCTGTTTTTT.